The T cell receptor (beta chain) described here comes from a study of shared clonotypes between healthy human individuals. The overall study: The study drew on a couple of women and a few men aged 18 to 49 as donors. Per donor, three plates held CD4 naive cells, three held CD4 memory, two held CD8 naive and one held CD8 memory. Regarding the study as a whole: Sampling covered nothing but blood. Tissue TCR repertoires likely differ from those found in blood. The four-donor shared clonotypes exceeded non-shared clonotypes in generation probability, with non-shared ones scoring lower.

The table came from immunoSEQ multiplex PCR; TCRdb's copy has only in-frame clones and leaves some out. The data show about 870,000 clones, about 91% seen once. The naive CD8 fraction comprised CD45RO-negative cells positively selected for CCR7 and excluded terminally differentiated effector memory CD45RA+ cells. As concerns this clone: The antigen is undetermined.

The TCR sequence derives from a man younger than 40 in good health. The sequenced sample was naive CD8+ T cells sorted from blood.

In nucleotides, the CDR3 is TGCGCCAGCAGCCCCAGGGGGACTAATGAAAAACTGTTTTTT. Its protein is CASSPRGTNEKLFF. The chain joins TRBV5-1 to TRBJ1-4; 7 nucleotides match TRBD1. Looked up from germline, CDR1 is SGHRS and CDR2 is YFSETQ. V shed 4 bases, J shed 2 bases, and the junction held 2 bases outside the gene matches. This CDR3 region has 14 residues.